This T cell receptor (beta chain) was sequenced in a study of T-cell reconstitution after alpha-beta-depleted transplantation in children (dated by TCRdb to the mid-2010s). Background for the entire study: Using TCR repertoire profiling, the study quantitatively followed how T-cell immune reconstitution unfolded in children after TCRalphabeta/CD19-depleted allogeneic hematopoietic cell transplantation. Study-wide conclusions, independent of this receptor: In some patients, the high TCRbeta diversity seen at day 60 was put down to recipient T cells and intrathymic progenitors that had survived conditioning. Hyperexpanded clone frequencies declined over subsequent months; after one year, T-cell counts and TCRbeta diversity were mostly attributed to newly produced T cells. The apparently early recovery of alphabetaT-cell counts about two months after transplant reportedly depended on only several hundred rapidly expanded clones that came from non-depleted graft cells.

Libraries came from PCR. Instrument on record: Illumina HiSeq 2500. Molecular barcoding was employed in the preparation of TCR libraries, with unique molecular identifiers being used to normalize TCRbeta repertoire quantification. TCRdb itself trimmed the public reads at Q25 with fastp, ran MiXCR and retained productive beta chains. Rows merge per CDR3 protein into single entries with the most common DNA and genes. In this sample the table shows 130,000 to 150,000 distinct CDR3 sequences, more than 8% of which occur a single time. The ten top clones hold 15% to 20% of the sample. The label giving this sample's treatment or condition can be read as: allogeneic hematopoietic cell transplantation with graft depleted of TCRalphabeta T cells and CD19 B cells. TCRalphabeta/CD19-depleted allogeneic hematopoietic cell grafts were given to the transplant recipients, all of whom were children. Via the germline V gene, CDR1 is SGHRS and CDR2 YFSETQ. Spanning cysteine to phenylalanine, the CDR3 consists of 14 amino acids. Kept here is only the CDR3 DNA, which spans 42 bases and is read in frame from base 1. The trim is 5 bases for V and 0 bases for J, with a gap of 8 bases between the germline ends.

Only a few counts were recorded for this clonotype. Its specific antigen is unknown. The input lacks base qualities; no much larger clone sits a single base away. This clonotype originated in a female patient aged 2-10 years who had a stem cell transplant for congenital amegakaryocytic thrombocytopenia, so the T cells may come from the graft donor. This sequence uses TRBV5-1 and TRBJ2-2, with an unclear D gene assignment. Sequences were derived from PBMCs, mostly from graft donor cells, sampled 180 days after TCRalphabeta/CD19-depleted stem cell transplant. The CDR3 region: CASSNHPNTGELFF. The bases read TGCGCCAGCAGTAACCACCCGAACACCGGGGAGCTGTTTTTT.